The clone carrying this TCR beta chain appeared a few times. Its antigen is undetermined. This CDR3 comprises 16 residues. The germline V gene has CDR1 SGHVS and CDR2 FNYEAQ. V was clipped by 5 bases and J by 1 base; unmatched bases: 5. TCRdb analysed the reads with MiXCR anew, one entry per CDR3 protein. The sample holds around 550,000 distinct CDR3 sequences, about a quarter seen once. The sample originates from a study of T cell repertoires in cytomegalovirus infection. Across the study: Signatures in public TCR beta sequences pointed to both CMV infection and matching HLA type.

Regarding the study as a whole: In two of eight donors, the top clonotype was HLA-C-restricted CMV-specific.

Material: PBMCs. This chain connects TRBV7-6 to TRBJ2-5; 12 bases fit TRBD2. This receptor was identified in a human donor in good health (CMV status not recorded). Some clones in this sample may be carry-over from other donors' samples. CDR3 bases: TGTGCCAGCAGCGCCCTAGCGGGAGGGCCCCAAGAGACCCAGTACTTC. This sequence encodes CASSALAGGPQETQYF.